This T cell receptor (beta chain) was recorded in a study of control samples from healthy donors and cancer patients. Produced via immunoSEQ multiplex PCR; TCRdb's table is partial and in-frame only. Among some 150,000 clones listed, about 90% were seen once. J was trimmed by 4 bases and V by 5 bases; bases with no gene match: 4. The V gene's germline CDR1 is KGHSH and CDR2 LQKENI. CDR3 size: 13 residues. This clone was counted a single time. V is TRBV18 and J is TRBJ2-5, with TRBD1 matching 7 bases. The clonotype was recovered from a man between 18 and 29 years old in good health. The specimen sequenced was blood. CDR3 nucleotide sequence: TGTGCCAGCTCAACAACAGGGGCAGAGACCCAGTACTTC. This translates into CASSTTGAETQYF.